This TCR beta chain appears in the sequencing data of a study of cytomegalovirus exposure and HLA in healthy donors (dated by TCRdb to the late 2010s). With regard to the full study: According to an earlier analysis of 550 to 750 of the donors, about 180 million T cells yielded approximately 120 million unique TCR beta sequences and around 300 Gb of sequence data. An early release covering roughly 580 HLA-typed donors comprised roughly 300 gigabases of sequencing data and around 86 million unique TCR sequences. Of the approximately 400 genotyped donors, less than 90% were placed in the genetic ancestry cluster associated with self-reported Caucasian donors. The study aimed to test whether cataloging public T cell receptors could reveal signatures of past pathogen exposure. The study used immunosequencing to profile the T cell repertoires of around 600 subjects and linked those repertoires to cytomegalovirus serostatus. In addition to the first cohort of around 670 subjects, a separate validation cohort of under 150 different subjects was used. High-throughput TCR immunosequencing, statistical association of individual TCRs with disease status, and machine learning were combined to predict cytomegalovirus infection status. A later analysis re-analyzed previously published TCR beta repertoires from several hundred donors and added high-resolution HLA genotyping to study TCR occurrence patterns. Rather than drawing on any new phenotypic data, the later analysis identified candidate immune exposures from TCR beta sequences and the way those sequences occurred across donors. An earlier analysis of 450 to 750 of the donors used high-throughput TCR beta sequencing to judge whether each TCR beta V gene segment behaved as functional or pseudogenic. Donor age, sex, ethnicity and CMV serostatus were compiled alongside the repertoire data. A later genetic analysis used genome-wide SNP genotypes for about 60% of the roughly 700 donors, treating that subset as a discovery cohort. Every discovery cohort repertoire had been produced on one sequencing platform. Class I and class II HLA loci were covered by the typing at four-digit resolution. The number of donors typed differed by locus, with roughly 620-630 for A, B, C, DRB1 and DQB1, around 500 for DQA1, 600 to 610 for DPA1, and some 440 for DPB1. A handful of DR-DQ haplotypes were handled as single units for association and clustering because linkage in the cohort was strong. Among 300 to 450 genotyped donors of the cohort, an average of approximately 240,000 unique TCR beta nucleotide sequences were sequenced per donor, roughly 20% of them non-productive. Paper-wide results and their limitations: Most CMV-associated TCR beta chains appeared to be HLA-restricted in a later analysis, and the HLA associations seemed to be driven largely by CMV exposure. In both the original and validation cohorts, the classifier was reported to diagnose cytomegalovirus status with high specificity and sensitivity. A further reported finding was that TCR beta sequences accurately predicted the HLA-A and HLA-B alleles for most subjects in the first cohort. The earlier analysis of some 540 of the donors excluded over 15 rarely observed V segments, including chromosome 9 orphons, because counts were too low. A later analysis found that HLA-associated TCR beta chains were more clonally expanded and had lower generation probabilities than equally common non-associated chains. In a later analysis, TCR association rates were found to vary across HLA loci, with the most associated TCRs seen for DRB1 alleles and the fewest for HLA-C alleles. According to a later analysis, parvovirus B19, influenza, CMV and Epstein-Barr virus appeared linked to several top co-occurrence clusters. A few of the identified cytomegalovirus-associated TCR beta chains were confirmed in vitro to be specific for cytomegalovirus antigens. In the study, some 160 TCR beta chains were listed as associated with cytomegalovirus. Linkage disequilibrium might explain the correlated functional status among segregating V segments, but an unknown experimental factor could not be excluded. The presence/absence analyses assumed that sequencing depth was roughly uniform across donors, and that assumption may not be true. A group of highly shared sequence variants was considered likely to be a technical artifact of the sequencing pipeline. Most TCR sequences were seen in very few donors, while some public TCRs were found in many individuals. In a later analysis, more than 15,000 TCR beta sequences were associated with specific HLA alleles at a false discovery rate of 0.05. Immune exposure information for the cohort was limited to CMV serostatus. It was suggested by the authors that the approach could potentially be generalized to other disease states and immunological phenotypes. In a later genetic analysis, fewer N-insertions in productive TCRs were reported among donors in an Asian-associated ancestry cluster than the approximately 710-donor mean. HLA typing was unavailable for some donors at each locus, so association tests used only the typed subset. V-gene and J-gene trimming of TCR beta chains was associated with a missense DCLRE1C variant in a later genetic analysis, and the association was replicated in an independent cohort. When HLA alleles, especially DR and DQ, strongly co-occurred, attributing TCR associations to individual alleles was difficult. In this cohort, only TCR beta chains were sequenced, and detectable features were limited by the absence of alpha or paired-chain data. Broadly in line with IMGT annotations, most TCR beta V segments showed up in productive rearrangements about 87% or about 30% of the time in an earlier analysis of around 600 of the donors.

Concerning this clone: The target of this receptor is not known.

The cohort consisted of 650 to 850 healthy bone marrow donors. Cohort members were all nominally healthy when sampled, although unrecorded immune exposures were likely present. The donor tested CMV seropositive and was one of the 289 seropositive cohort members. A peripheral blood sample was provided by each donor, and peripheral blood mononuclear cells were used for TCR beta sequencing. Genomic DNA extraction from the blood cell samples was performed with the Qiagen DNeasy Blood Extraction Kit. Library method: the immunoSEQ multiplex PCR assay. For the multiplex PCR, a mixture combining 60 forward primers for TCR Vbeta segments and 13 reverse primers for TCR Jbeta segments was used. A multiplex PCR assay on genomic DNA amplified the CDR3 region of rearranged TCR beta genes. On the Illumina HiSeq System, the amplified TCR beta libraries were sequenced as 87-base-pair reads. The authors' pipeline ran thus. A later analysis tallied tens of millions of unique TCR beta chains across the 610 or so repertoires, and some 10 million of those chains were shared by two or more donors. Raw reads were error-corrected and collapsed into unique sequences by a nearest-neighbor algorithm in which closely related sequences were merged to remove PCR and sequencing errors. Alignment of CDR3 sequences to IMGT reference sequences was used to assign V, D and J gene segments. For a sequence to be retained, a match of at least six nucleotides to both a V gene segment and a J gene segment was required. Rearrangements were classified as productive when the CDR3 lacked stop codons and remained in frame with V and J, and all other rearrangements were classified as non-productive. CDR3 was defined according to IMGT convention as the region running from the second conserved V-encoded cysteine to the conserved J-encoded phenylalanine. In an earlier analysis of roughly 580 of the donors, sequences lacking an unambiguous match to a single V gene segment were excluded. In an earlier analysis of about 590 of the donors, a V segment was called functional when productive rearrangements were above 56.7%, and segregating when the standard deviation between donors exceeded 5%. A statistical classification framework was developed to diagnose cytomegalovirus status using the catalog of TCR beta chain sequences. V and J gene assignment, in a later analysis, came from comparing TCR nucleotide sequences with IMGT/GENE-DB human TR gene sequences. In a later analysis, CDR3 sequences and most-parsimonious VDJ recombination scenarios were assigned using the TCRdist pipeline. In a later analysis, every TCR beta chain was defined by the combination of its CDR3 amino acid sequence and its V-gene family, and reads without a unique V-gene family were dropped. A later analysis removed several hundred highly shared, low-generation-probability nucleotide sequences to deal with suspected cross-contamination and a sequencing artifact. In a later analysis, a clonal expansion index was calculated for each public chain from normalized within-repertoire ranks of inferred template counts. Generation probabilities in a later analysis came from a VDJ recombination model fitted to out-of-frame rearrangements, and those results were checked against IGoR. In a later analysis, TCR-TCR, TCR-HLA and TCR-CMV co-occurrence was scored with hypergeometric tests, and a repertoire-size bias correction was applied to TCR pairs. A later analysis estimated false discovery rates by permuting HLA or CMV assignments 20 times. In a later analysis, co-occurring TCRs were grouped with DBSCAN, and TCRdist sequence similarity was added when clustering was performed within HLA-allele-positive subsets. Repertoires with fewer than 30,000 or more than 120,000 public chains, plus five repertoires with anomalous nucleotide sharing, were excluded from co-occurrence clustering. This is the immuneACCESS table as TCRdb keeps it, with only in-frame sequences that have V and J called. A part of the clones is gone; compared with another copy, unresolved V genes explain less than half, and the rest is unexplained. V and J calls and clone size come straight from that table; D and trimming were deduced from the DNA. The table for this sample shows about 88,000 clones. The ten largest clones take up approximately 6% of the sample.

The sequence came from a girl aged 10 to 17 in good health and CMV-seropositive. What was sequenced was PBMCs.

The DNA sequence is TGTGCCAGCAGATCCGGGGGGGCCGGCACAGATACGCAGTATTTT. Its translation reads: CASRSGGAGTDTQYF. This chain is built from TRBV7-9 and TRBJ2-3; 8 bases in between match TRBD2. Measured from the cysteine to the phenylalanine, the CDR3 is 15 residues long. Only the CDR3 region is kept as DNA, spanning 45 bases read in frame from base 1. Compared with germline, V lacks 6 bases and J lacks 1 base; bases without a gene match: 6. For CDR1 and CDR2, the germline V gene (reference sequence) lists SEHNR and FQNEAQ.